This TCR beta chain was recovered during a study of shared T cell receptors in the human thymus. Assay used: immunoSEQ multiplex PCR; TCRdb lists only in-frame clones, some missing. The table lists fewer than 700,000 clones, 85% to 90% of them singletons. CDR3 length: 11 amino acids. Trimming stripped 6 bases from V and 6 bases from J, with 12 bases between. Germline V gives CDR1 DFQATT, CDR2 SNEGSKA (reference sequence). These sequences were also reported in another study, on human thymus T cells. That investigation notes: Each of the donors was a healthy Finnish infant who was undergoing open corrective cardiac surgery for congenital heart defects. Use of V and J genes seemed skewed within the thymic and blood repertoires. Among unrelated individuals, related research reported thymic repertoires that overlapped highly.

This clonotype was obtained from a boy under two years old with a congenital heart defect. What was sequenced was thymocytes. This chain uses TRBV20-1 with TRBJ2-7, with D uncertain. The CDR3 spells CSAQRQREQYF. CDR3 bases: TGCAGTGCCCAGAGACAACGCGAGCAGTACTTC.